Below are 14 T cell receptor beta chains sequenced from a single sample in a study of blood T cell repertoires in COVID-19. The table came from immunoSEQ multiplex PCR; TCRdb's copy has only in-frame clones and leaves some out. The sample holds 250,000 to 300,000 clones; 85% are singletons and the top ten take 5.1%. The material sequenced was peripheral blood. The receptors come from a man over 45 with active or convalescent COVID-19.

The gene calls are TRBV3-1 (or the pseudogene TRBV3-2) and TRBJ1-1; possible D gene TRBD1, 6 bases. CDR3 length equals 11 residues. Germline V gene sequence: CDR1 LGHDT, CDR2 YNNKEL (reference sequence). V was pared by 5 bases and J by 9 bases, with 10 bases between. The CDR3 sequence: CASSFRDKAFF. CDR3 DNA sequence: TGTGCCAGCAGCTTCCGGGACAAAGCTTTCTTT.

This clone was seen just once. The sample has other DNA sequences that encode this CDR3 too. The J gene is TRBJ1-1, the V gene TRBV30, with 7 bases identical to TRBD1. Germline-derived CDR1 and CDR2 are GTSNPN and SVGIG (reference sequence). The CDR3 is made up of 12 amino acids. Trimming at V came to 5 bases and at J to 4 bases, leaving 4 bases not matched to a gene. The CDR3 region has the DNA TGTGCCTGGTCAGGGGGAGGCACTGAAGCTTTCTTT. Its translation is CAWSGGGTEAFF.

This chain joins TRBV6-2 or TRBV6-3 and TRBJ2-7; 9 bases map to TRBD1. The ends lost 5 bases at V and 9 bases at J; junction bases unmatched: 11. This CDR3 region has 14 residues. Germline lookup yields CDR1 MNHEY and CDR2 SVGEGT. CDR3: CASSPRTGARRQYF. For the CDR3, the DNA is TGTGCCAGCAGTCCCCGGACAGGGGCGAGGCGGCAGTACTTC.

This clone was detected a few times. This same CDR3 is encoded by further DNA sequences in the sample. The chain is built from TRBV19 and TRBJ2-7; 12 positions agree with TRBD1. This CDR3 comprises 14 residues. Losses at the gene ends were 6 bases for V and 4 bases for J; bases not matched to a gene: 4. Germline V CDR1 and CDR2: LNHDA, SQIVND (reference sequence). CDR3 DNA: TGTGCCAGTAGCCCGGGACAGGGGGCGTACGAGCAGTACTTC. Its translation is CASSPGQGAYEQYF.

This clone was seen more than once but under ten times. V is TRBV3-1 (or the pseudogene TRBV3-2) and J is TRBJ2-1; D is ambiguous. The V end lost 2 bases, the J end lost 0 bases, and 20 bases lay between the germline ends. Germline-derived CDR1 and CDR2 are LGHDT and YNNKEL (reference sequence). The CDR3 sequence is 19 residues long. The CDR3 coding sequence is TGTGCCAGCAGCCAAAGGATATTTTTGACTTTTCGCTCCTACAATGAGCAGTTCTTC. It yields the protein CASSQRIFLTFRSYNEQFF.

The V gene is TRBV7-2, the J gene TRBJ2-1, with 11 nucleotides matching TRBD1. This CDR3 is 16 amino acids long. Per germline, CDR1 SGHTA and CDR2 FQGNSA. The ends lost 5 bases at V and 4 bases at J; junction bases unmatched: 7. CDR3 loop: CASSLTGQGAYNEQFF. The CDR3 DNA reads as TGTGCCAGCAGCCTCACCGGACAGGGGGCGTACAATGAGCAGTTCTTC.

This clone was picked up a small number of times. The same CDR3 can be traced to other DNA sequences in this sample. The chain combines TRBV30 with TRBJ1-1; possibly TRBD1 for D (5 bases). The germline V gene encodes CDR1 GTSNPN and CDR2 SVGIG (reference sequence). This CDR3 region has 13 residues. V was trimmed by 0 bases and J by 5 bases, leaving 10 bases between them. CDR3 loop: CAWSVLGGTEAFF. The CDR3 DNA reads TGTGCCTGGAGTGTACTGGGGGGTACTGAAGCTTTCTTT.

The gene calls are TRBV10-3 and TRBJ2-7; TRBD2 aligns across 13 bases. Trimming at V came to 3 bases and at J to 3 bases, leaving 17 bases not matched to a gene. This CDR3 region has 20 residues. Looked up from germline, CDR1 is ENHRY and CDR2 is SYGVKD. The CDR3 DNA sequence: TGTGCCATCAGTGATTCTCACAGAGGACTAGCGGGAGAAGGTGGCTACGAGCAGTACTTC. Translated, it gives CAISDSHRGLAGEGGYEQYF.

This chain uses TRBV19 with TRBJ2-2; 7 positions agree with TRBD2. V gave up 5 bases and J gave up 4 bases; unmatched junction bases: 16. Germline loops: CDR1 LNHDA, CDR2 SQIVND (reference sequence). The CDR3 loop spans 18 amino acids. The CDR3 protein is CASSLPGGRALSTGELFF. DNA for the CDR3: TGTGCCAGTAGTCTCCCCGGGGGGAGGGCCTTGAGCACCGGGGAGCTGTTTTTT.

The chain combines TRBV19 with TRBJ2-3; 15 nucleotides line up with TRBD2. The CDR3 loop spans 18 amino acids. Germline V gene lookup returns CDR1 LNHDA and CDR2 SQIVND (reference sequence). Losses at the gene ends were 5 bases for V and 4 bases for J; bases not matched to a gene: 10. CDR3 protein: CASSPRTSGRAGPDTQYF. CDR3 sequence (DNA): TGTGCCAGTAGTCCCCGGACTAGCGGGAGGGCCGGGCCAGATACGCAGTATTTT.

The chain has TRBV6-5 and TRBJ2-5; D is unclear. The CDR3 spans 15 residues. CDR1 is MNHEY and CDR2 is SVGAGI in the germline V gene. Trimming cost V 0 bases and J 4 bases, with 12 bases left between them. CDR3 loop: CASSYSSTAGETQYF. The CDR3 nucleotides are TGTGCCAGCAGTTACTCGTCTACAGCCGGAGAGACCCAGTACTTC.

CDR3 bases: TGTGCCTGTAAGAGGGACACACAAGAGACCCAGTACTTC. It encodes CACKRDTQETQYF. The rearrangement joins TRBV30 to TRBJ2-5; perhaps TRBD1 as D (6 bases). The CDR3 spans 13 residues. V gave up 6 bases and J gave up 2 bases, with 13 bases separating them. In germline, CDR1 is GTSNPN, CDR2 SVGIG (reference sequence).

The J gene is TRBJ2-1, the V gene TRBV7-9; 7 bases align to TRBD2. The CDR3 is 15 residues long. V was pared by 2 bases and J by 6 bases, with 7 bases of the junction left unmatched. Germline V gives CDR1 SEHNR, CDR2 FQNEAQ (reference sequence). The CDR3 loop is CASSLWRGSFNEQFF. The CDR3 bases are TGTGCCAGCAGCTTATGGCGCGGGAGCTTCAATGAGCAGTTCTTC.

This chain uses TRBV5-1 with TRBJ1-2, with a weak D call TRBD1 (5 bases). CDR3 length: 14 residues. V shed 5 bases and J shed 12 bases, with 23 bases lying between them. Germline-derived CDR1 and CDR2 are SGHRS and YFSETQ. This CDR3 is CASRQESSAMAHTF. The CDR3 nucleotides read TGCGCCAGCAGACAGGAATCTTCGGCCATGGCGCACACCTTC.